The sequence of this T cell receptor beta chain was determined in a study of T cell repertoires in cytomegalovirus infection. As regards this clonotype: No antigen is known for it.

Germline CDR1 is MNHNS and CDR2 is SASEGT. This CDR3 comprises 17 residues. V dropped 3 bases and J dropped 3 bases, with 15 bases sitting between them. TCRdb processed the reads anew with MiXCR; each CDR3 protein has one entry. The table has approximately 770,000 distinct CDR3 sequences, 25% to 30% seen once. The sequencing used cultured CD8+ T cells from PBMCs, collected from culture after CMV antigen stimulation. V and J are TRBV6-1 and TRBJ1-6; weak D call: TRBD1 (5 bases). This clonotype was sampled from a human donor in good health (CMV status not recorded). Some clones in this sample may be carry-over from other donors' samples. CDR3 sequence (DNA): TGTGCCAGCAGTGAGGAGGGGCGACAGTACTATAATTCACCCCTCCACTTT. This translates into CASSEEGRQYYNSPLHF.